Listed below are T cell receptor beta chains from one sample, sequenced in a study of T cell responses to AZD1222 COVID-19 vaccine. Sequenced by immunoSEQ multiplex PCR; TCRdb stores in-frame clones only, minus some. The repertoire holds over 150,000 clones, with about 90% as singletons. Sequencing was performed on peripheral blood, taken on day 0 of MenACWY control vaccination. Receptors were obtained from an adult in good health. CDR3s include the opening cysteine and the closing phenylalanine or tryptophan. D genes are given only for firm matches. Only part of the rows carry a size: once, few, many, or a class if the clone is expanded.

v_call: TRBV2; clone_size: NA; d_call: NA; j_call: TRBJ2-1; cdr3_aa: CASKGEMDGYNEQFF; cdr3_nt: TGTGCCAGCAAGGGTGAAATGGACGGTTACAATGAGCAGTTCTTC
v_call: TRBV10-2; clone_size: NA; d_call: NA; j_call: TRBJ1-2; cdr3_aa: CASAGALTNYGYTF; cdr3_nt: TGCGCCAGCGCCGGGGCCCTTACTAACTATGGCTACACCTTC
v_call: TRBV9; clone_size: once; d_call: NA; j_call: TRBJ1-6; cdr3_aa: CASSVDRAPYNSPLHF; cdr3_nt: TGTGCCAGCAGCGTAGACAGGGCCCCTTATAATTCACCCCTCCACTTT
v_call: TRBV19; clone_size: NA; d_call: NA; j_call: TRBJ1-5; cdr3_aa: CASSIGTEGRQPQHF; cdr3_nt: TGTGCCAGTAGTATAGGGACAGAAGGCAGGCAGCCCCAGCATTTT
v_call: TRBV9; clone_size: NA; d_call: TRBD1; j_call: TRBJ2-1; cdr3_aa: CASSVERTGLRGEQFF; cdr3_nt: TGTGCCAGCAGCGTAGAGAGGACAGGGCTTAGGGGTGAGCAGTTCTTC
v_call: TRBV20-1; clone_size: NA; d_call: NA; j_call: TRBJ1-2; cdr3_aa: CSAGGTEKHTF; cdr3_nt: TGCAGTGCTGGTGGGACTGAGAAACACACCTTC
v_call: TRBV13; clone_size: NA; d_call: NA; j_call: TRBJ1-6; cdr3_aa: CASSLDLPGSPLHF; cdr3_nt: TGTGCCAGCAGCTTAGACCTCCCCGGTTCACCCCTCCACTTT
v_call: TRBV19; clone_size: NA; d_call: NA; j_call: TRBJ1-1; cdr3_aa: CASSILESTEAFF; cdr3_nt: TGTGCCAGTAGTATACTTGAGAGCACTGAAGCTTTCTTT
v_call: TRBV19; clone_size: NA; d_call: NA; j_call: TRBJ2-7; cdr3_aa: CASNGASDEQYF; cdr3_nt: TGTGCCAGTAACGGGGCTTCGGATGAGCAGTACTTC
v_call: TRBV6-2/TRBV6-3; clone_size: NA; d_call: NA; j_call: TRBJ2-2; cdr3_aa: CASSYGDWSTGELFF; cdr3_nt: TGTGCCAGCAGTTACGGGGACTGGAGCACCGGGGAGCTGTTTTTT
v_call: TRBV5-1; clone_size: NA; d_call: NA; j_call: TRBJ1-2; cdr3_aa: CASSLGGSYYGYTF; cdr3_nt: TGCGCCAGCAGCCTAGGGGGAAGTTACTATGGCTACACCTTC
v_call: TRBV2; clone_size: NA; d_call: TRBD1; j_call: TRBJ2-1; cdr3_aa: CASSSQGVVYNEQFF; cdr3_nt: TGTGCCAGCAGTTCCCAGGGGGTCGTCTACAATGAGCAGTTCTTC
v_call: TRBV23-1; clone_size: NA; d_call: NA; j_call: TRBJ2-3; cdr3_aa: CASSPIPTGPSTDTQYF; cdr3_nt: TGCGCCAGCAGTCCGATCCCGACAGGCCCTAGCACAGATACGCAGTATTTT
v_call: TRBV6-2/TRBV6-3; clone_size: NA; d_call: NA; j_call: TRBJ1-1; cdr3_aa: CASSQGLDTEAFF; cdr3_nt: TGTGCCAGCAGTCAAGGACTGGACACTGAAGCTTTCTTT
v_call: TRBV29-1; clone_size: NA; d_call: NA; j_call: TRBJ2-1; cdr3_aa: CSVEATRGNEQFF; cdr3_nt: TGCAGCGTTGAAGCAACGAGAGGCAATGAGCAGTTCTTC
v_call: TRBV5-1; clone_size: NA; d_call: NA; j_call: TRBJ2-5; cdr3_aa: CASSLVGEGETQYF; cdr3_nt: TGCGCCAGCAGCTTGGTGGGAGAGGGGGAGACCCAGTACTTC
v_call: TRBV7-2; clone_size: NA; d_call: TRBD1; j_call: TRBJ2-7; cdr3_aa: CASSSGTGVGVYEQYF; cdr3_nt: TGTGCCAGCAGCTCGGGGACAGGGGTGGGGGTCTACGAGCAGTACTTC
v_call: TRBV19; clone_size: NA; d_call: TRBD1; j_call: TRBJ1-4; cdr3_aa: CASSPSLYRGTNEKLFF; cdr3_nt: TGTGCCAGTAGTCCGTCGCTGTACAGGGGAACCAATGAAAAACTGTTTTTT
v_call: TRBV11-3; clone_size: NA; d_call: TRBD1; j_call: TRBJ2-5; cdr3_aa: CASSLEGWGQQQGETQYF; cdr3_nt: TGTGCCAGCAGCTTAGAGGGCTGGGGACAGCAACAAGGCGAGACCCAGTACTTC
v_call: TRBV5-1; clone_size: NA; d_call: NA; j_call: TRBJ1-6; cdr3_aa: CASRQGHRNSPLHF; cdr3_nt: TGCGCCAGCAGGCAGGGCCACCGTAATTCACCCCTCCACTTT
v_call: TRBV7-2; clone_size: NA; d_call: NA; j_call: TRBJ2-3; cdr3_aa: CASSLGADTQYF; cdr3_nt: TGTGCCAGCAGCTTAGGGGCAGATACGCAGTATTTT
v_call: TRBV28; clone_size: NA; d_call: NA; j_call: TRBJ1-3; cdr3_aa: CASASGLLSGNTIYF; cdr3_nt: TGTGCCAGCGCCTCCGGGCTTCTCTCTGGAAACACCATATATTTT
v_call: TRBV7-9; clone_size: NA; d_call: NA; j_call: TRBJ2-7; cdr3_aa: CASSQQGTEQYF; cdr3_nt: TGTGCCAGCAGTCAACAGGGCACCGAGCAGTACTTC
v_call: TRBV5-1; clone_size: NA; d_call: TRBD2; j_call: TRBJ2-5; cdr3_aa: CASSPGLVGETQYF; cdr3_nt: TGCGCCAGCAGCCCAGGACTAGTTGGAGAGACCCAGTACTTC
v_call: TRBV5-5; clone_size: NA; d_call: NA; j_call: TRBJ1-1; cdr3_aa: CASSRDGVNTEAFF; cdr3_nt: TGTGCCAGCAGCCGAGACGGAGTCAACACTGAAGCTTTCTTT
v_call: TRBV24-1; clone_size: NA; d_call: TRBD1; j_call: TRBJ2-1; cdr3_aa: CATSDFNNRGMRHEQFF; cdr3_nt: TGTGCCACCAGTGATTTTAACAACAGGGGTATGCGGCATGAGCAGTTCTTC
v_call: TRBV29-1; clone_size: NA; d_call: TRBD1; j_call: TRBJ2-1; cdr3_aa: CSVGGRGTEQFF; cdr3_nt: TGCAGCGTTGGTGGCAGGGGGACTGAGCAGTTCTTC
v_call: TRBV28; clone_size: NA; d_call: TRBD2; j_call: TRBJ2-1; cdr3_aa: CASSFTSGNRNEQFF; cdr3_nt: TGTGCCAGCAGTTTTACTAGCGGGAATAGAAATGAGCAGTTCTTC
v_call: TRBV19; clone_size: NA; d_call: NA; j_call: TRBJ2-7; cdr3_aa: CASSMVRDYEQYF; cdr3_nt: TGTGCCAGTAGTATGGTCAGGGACTACGAGCAGTACTTC
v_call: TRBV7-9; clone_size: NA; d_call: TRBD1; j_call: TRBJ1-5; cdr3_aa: CASSTGRGGSNQPQHF; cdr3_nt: TGTGCCAGCAGCACAGGTAGAGGGGGCAGCAATCAGCCCCAGCATTTT
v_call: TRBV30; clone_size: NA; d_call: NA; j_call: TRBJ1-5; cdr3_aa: CAWRTGGNQPQHF; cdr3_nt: TGTGCCTGGAGGACAGGAGGGAATCAGCCCCAGCATTTT
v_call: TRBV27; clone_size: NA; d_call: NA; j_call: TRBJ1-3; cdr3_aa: CASSPRTPGALGIYF; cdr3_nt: TGTGCCAGCAGTCCCCGGACGCCCGGGGCCCTCGGCATATATTTT